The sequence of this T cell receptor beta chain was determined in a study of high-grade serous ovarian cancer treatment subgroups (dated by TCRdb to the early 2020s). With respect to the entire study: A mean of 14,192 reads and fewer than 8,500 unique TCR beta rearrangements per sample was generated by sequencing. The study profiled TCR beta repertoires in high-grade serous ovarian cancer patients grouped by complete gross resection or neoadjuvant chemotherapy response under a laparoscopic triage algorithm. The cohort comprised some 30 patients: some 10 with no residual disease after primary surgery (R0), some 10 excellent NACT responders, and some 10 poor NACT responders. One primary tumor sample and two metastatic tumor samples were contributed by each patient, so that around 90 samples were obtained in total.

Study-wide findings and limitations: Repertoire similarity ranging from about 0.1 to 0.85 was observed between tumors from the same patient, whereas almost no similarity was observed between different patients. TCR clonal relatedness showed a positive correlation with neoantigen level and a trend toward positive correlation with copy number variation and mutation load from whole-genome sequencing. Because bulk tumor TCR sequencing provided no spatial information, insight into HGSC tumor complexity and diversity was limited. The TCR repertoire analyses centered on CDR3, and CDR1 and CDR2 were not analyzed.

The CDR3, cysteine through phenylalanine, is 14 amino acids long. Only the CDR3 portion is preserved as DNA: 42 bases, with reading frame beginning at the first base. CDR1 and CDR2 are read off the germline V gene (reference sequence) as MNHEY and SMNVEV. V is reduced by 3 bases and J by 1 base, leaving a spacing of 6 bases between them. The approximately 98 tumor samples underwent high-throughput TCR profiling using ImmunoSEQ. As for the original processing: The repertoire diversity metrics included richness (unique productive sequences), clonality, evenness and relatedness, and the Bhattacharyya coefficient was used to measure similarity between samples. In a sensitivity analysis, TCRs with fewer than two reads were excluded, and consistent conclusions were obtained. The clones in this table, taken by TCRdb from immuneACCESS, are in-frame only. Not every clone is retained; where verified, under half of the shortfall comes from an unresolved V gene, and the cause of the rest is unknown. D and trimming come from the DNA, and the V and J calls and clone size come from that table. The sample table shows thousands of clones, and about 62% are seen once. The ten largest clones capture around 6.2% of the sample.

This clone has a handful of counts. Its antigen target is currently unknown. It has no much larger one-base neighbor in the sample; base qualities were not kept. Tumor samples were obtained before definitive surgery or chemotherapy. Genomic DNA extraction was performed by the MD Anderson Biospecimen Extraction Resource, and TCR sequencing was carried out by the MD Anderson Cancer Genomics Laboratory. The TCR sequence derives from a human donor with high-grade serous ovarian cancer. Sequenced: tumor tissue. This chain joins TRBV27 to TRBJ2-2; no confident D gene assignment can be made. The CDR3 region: CASSFERNTGELFF. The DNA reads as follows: TGTGCCAGCAGTTTTGAGAGGAACACCGGGGAGCTGTTTTTT.